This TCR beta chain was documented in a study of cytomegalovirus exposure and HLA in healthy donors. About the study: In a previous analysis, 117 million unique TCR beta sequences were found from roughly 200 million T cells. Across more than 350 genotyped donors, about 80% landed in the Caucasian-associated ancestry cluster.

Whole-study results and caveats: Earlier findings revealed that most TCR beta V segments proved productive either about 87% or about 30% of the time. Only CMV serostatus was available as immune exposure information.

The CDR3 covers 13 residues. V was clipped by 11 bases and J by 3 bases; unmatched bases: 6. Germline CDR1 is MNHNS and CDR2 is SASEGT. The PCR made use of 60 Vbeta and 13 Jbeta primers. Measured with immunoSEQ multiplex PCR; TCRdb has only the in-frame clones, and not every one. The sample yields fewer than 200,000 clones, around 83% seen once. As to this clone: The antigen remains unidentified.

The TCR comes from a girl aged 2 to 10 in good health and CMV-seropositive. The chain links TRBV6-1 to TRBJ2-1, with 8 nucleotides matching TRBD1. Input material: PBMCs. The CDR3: CAVQDRVYNEQFF. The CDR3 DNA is TGTGCCGTTCAGGACAGGGTCTACAATGAGCAGTTCTTC.